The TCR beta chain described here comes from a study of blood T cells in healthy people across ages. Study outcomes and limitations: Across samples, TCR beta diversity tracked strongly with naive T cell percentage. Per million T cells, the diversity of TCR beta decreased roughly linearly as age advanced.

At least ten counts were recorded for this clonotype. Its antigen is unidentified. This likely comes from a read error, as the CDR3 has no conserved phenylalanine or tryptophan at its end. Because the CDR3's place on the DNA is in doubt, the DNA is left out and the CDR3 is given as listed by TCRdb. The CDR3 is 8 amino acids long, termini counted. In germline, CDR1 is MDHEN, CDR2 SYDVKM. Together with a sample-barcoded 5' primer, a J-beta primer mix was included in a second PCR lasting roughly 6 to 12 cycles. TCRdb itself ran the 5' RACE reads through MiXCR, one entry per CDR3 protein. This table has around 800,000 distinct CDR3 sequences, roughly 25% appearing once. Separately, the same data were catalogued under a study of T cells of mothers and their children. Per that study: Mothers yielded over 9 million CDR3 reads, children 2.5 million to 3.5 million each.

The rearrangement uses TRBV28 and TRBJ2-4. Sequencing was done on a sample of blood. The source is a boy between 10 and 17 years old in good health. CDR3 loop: CASSLRTL.